Listed here are 17 T cell receptor beta chains from one sample, sequenced in a study of T cell responses to AZD1222 COVID-19 vaccine. TCRdb's copy holds only in-frame clones and misses some; the assay was immunoSEQ multiplex PCR. Of about 190,000 clones detected, under 95% appear once; the ten largest clones hold 0.99%. Sequencing was performed on peripheral blood, taken on day 0 of AZD1222 vaccination. Receptors were obtained from an adult in good health.

The chain links TRBV19 to TRBJ1-5, with D possibly being TRBD1 (6 bases). Germline-derived CDR1 and CDR2 are LNHDA and SQIVND (reference sequence). This CDR3 has 14 residues. Trimming removed 3 bases at V and 1 base at J, with 7 bases between. CDR3 loop: CASSITGSNQPQHF. CDR3 DNA: TGTGCCAGTAGTATTACAGGGAGCAATCAGCCCCAGCATTTT.

This clone is a singleton in its sample. The CDR3 spells CASSGMRPGGNGYTF. Written as DNA, the CDR3 is TGTGCCAGCAGCGGAATGCGCCCTGGGGGAAATGGCTACACCTTC. The genes are TRBV9 and TRBJ1-2, with a weak D call TRBD1 (5 bases). Per germline, CDR1 SGDLS and CDR2 YYNGEE. The CDR3 sequence is 15 residues long. V lost 3 bases and J 6 bases, leaving 18 bases between the germline ends. The whole variable domain, remainder taken from reference TRBV9 and TRBJ1-2, is DSGVTQTPKHLITATGQRVTLRCSPRSGDLSVYWYQQSLDQGLQFLIQYYNGEERAKGNILERFSAQQFPDLHSELNLSSLELGDSALYFCASSGMRPGGNGYTFGSGTRLTVV.

The chain is built from TRBV6-6 and TRBJ2-5; D is unresolved. The V gene lost 7 bases and the J gene lost 2 bases, with 14 bases spanning the gap. This CDR3 region has 14 residues. Germline CDR1 is MNHNY and CDR2 is SVGAGI (reference sequence). The CDR3 is CASTRPDGQETQYF. Here the CDR3 DNA reads TGTGCCAGCACCAGACCGGACGGGCAAGAGACCCAGTACTTC.

The chain carries TRBV29-1 and TRBJ1-2, with 7 bases lining up with TRBD1. The V segment lost 4 bases and the J segment 3 bases; nucleotides outside the gene matches: 14. The length of the CDR3 is 16 residues. From germline, CDR1 is SQVTM and CDR2 ANQGSEA. CDR3 sequence (DNA): TGCAGCGTTGGACCGGATACCGGGACAGATCACTATGGCTACACCTTC. Translating it yields CSVGPDTGTDHYGYTF.

A note on this clone: The same CDR3 also results from other DNA sequences found in this sample. V is TRBV7-3 and J is TRBJ2-3; TRBD2 matches at 13 bases. The CDR3 is 14 amino acids. V trimming: 3 bases; J trimming: 6 bases; junction bases outside the gene matches: 0. Germline CDR1 and CDR2: SGHTA and FQGTGA. CDR3 sequence reads: CASSLGLAGDTQYF. CDR3 sequence (DNA): TGTGCCAGCAGCTTGGGACTAGCGGGGGATACGCAGTATTTT.

The chain combines TRBV27 with TRBJ2-1, with a weak D call TRBD2 (6 bases). Germline assignment: CDR1 MNHEY and CDR2 SMNVEV (reference sequence). V dropped 8 bases and J dropped 9 bases, with 11 bases sitting between them. The CDR3 spans 11 residues. The CDR3 loop is CASGTWGEQFF. CDR3 in DNA: TGTGCCAGCGGGACTTGGGGTGAGCAGTTCTTC.

This clone was detected only a few times. This rearrangement joins TRBV4-2 to TRBJ1-2; 7 nucleotides line up with TRBD1. The germline V gene has CDR1 LGHNA and CDR2 YNFKEQ. The J segment lost 6 bases and the V segment lost 4 bases, leaving 5 bases of the junction unmatched. The CDR3 has 13 residues. CDR3 DNA sequence: TGTGCCAGCAGCCGGGAAGGGGGCCATGGCTACACCTTC. Translating it yields CASSREGGHGYTF.

The rearrangement links TRBV5-6 to TRBJ2-1, with TRBD1 as a possible D gene (5 bases). Trimming left V 4 bases short and J 0 bases short, with 14 bases between. Germline values: CDR1 SGHDT, CDR2 YYEEEE. CDR3 length equals 16 residues. The CDR3 protein is CASSPSTVVSYNEQFF. CDR3 nucleotide sequence: TGTGCCAGCAGCCCTTCGACAGTTGTCTCCTACAATGAGCAGTTCTTC.

The chain is built from TRBV5-1 and TRBJ2-7; maybe TRBD1 (6 bases). Germline CDR1 reads SGHRS; CDR2 reads YFSETQ. This CDR3 has 13 amino acids. V lost 0 bases and J lost 4, with 8 bases in between. CDR3 residues: CASSLVQGYEQYF. CDR3 DNA sequence: TGCGCCAGCAGCTTGGTACAGGGATACGAGCAGTACTTC.

This chain connects TRBV5-1 to TRBJ2-4; D gene ambiguous. The CDR3 is 14 amino acids. V gave up 1 base and J gave up 5 bases, with 10 bases separating them. Germline V gene data show CDR1 as SGHRS and CDR2 as YFSETQ. The CDR3 nucleotides are TGCGCCAGCAGCTTGTACAGTGGGGAAAACATTCAGTACTTC. This gives the protein CASSLYSGENIQYF.

The CDR3: CASSPLRSEQFF. CDR3 bases: TGTGCCAGCAGCCCTCTACGGAGTGAGCAGTTCTTC. V gene TRBV7-8 combines with J gene TRBJ2-1; D is unresolved. Germline V gene lookup returns CDR1 SGHVS and CDR2 FQNEAQ. V was pared by 5 bases and J by 9 bases, with 11 bases between. CDR3 length: 12 amino acids.

V is TRBV3-1 (or the pseudogene TRBV3-2) and J is TRBJ2-7, with 8 bases fitting TRBD2. V was clipped by 5 bases and J by 4 bases; unmatched bases: 10. Germline-derived CDR1 and CDR2 are LGHDT and YNNKEL (reference sequence). This CDR3 has 15 residues. The CDR3 nucleotides are TGTGCCAGCAGCATCGGGGTACTAGCGGATTACGAGCAGTACTTC. Translated, it gives CASSIGVLADYEQYF.

The rearrangement uses TRBV7-2 and TRBJ1-3, with 7 bases lining up with TRBD1. V lost 5 bases to trimming and J lost 2 bases; unmatched junction nucleotides: 6. Germline loops: CDR1 SGHTA, CDR2 FQGNSA. This CDR3 contains 15 residues. This chain's CDR3 is CASSPPGTAGNTIYF. DNA of the CDR3: TGTGCCAGCAGCCCACCCGGGACAGCTGGAAACACCATATATTTT. Using reference TRBV7-2 and TRBJ1-3 for the parts outside the CDR3, the full variable domain is GAGVSQSPSNKVTEKGKDVELRCDPISGHTALYWYRQSLGQGLEFLIYFQGNSAPDKSGLPSDRFSAERTGGSVSTLTIQRTQQEDSAVYLCASSPPGTAGNTIYFGEGSWLTVV.

The genes are TRBV12-3 or TRBV12-4 and TRBJ1-1; 7 bases align to TRBD1. Germline trimming cut 8 bases from V and 1 base from J; bases unmatched to any gene: 1. CDR3 length: 12 residues. CDR3 region: CASRQGNTEAFF. In nucleotides, the CDR3 is TGTGCCAGCCGACAGGGGAACACTGAAGCTTTCTTT.

The genes are TRBV16 and TRBJ1-4, with D hard to call. The germline V gene has CDR1 KGHSY and CDR2 FQNENV. This CDR3 has 14 amino acids. The germline V and J ends were trimmed by 5 bases and 4 bases, with 11 bases remaining between them. CDR3 in DNA: TGTGCCAGCAGCTCCGGCCTTGTTAATGAAAAACTGTTTTTT. Residues: CASSSGLVNEKLFF.

The chain employs TRBV4-1 and TRBJ1-4, with D hard to call. The CDR3 is 14 amino acids. The ends were cut back, 8 bases at V and 0 bases at J, with 10 bases in the middle. Per germline, CDR1 MGHRA and CDR2 YSYEKL. DNA of the CDR3: TGCGCCAGCGGTCGAGCAGCAACTAATGAAAAACTGTTTTTT. It encodes CASGRAATNEKLFF.

The chain combines TRBV6-5 with TRBJ1-5; D not resolved. V gave up 7 bases and J gave up 0 bases, with 10 bases separating them. Germline CDR1 reads MNHEY; CDR2 reads SVGAGI. There are 14 residues in the CDR3. The CDR3 coding sequence is TGTGCCAGCATGAGAGAGTATAGCAATCAGCCCCAGCATTTT. Translation gives CASMREYSNQPQHF.